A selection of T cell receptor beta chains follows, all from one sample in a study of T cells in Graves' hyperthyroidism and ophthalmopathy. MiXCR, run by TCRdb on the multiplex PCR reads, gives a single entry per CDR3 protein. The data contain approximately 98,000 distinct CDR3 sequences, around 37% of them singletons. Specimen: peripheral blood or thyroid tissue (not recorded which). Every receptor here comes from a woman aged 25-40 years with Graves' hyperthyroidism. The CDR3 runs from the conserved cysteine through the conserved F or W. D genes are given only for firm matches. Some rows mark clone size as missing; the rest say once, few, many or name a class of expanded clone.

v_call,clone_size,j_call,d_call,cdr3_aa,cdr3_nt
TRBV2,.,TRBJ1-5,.,CARGQGISQPQHF,TGTGCCAGAGGGCAAGGGATCAGCCAGCCCCAGCATTTT
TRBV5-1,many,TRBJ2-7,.,CASSGGTVAYEQYF,TGCGCCAGCAGCGGAGGGACAGTAGCCTACGAGCAGTACTTC
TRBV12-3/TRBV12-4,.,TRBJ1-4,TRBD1,CASSAQGQGVEKLFF,TGTGCCAGCAGTGCACAGGGACAGGGGGTTGAAAAACTGTTTTTT
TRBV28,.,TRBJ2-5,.,CASGRGRNQPQYF,TGTGCCAGCGGGAGGGGGCGGAATCAGCCCCAGTACTTC
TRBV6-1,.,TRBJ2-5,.,CASSPSQGGETQYF,TGTGCCAGCAGTCCTAGCCAGGGCGGGGAGACCCAGTACTTC
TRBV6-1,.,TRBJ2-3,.,CASSDFEDGDWRAPTQYF,TGTGCCAGCAGTGATTTTGAGGACGGGGACTGGCGGGCCCCTACGCAGTATTTC
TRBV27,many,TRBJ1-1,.,CASSLPDRLGTEAFF,TGTGCCAGCAGTTTACCCGACAGATTGGGCACTGAAGCTTTCTTT
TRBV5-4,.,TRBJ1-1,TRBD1,CASSCPGQGADAEAFF,TGTGCCAGTAGCTGTCCGGGACAGGGGGCAGACGCTGAAGCTTTCTTT
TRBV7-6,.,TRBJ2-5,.,CASKGGGGGQYF,TGTGCCAGCAAGGGCGGGGGCGGTGGCCAGTACTTC
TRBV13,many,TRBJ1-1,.,CASSLGIHTEAFF,TGTGCCAGCAGCTTGGGAATCCACACTGAAGCTTTCTTT
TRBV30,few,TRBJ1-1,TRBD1,CAWSMRTGVDTEAFF,TGTGCCTGGAGTATGCGGACAGGGGTTGACACTGAAGCTTTCTTT
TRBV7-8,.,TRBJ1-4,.,CASRSWGANEKLFF,TGTGCCAGCAGGTCGTGGGGGGCTAATGAAAAACTGTTTTTT
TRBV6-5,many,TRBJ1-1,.,CASSYYPGRGTEAFF,TGTGCCAGCAGTTACTATCCGGGGAGAGGAACTGAAGCTTTCTTT
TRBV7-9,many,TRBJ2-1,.,CASSLGAADNEQFF,TGTGCCAGCAGCTTAGGGGCAGCTGACAATGAGCAGTTCTTC
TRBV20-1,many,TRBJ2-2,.,CSARDWLAPTGELFF,TGCAGTGCTAGAGATTGGCTAGCGCCCACCGGGGAGCTGTTTTTT
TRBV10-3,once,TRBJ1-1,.,CAICSAKGRLNTEAFF,.
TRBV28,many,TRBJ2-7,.,CASSISSYEQYF,TGTGCCAGCAGTATAAGCTCTTACGAGCAGTACTTC